Presented here are 21 T cell receptor beta chains from one specimen sequenced in a study of cytomegalovirus exposure and HLA in healthy donors. The PCR used 60 Vbeta and 13 Jbeta primers. This table comes from immunoSEQ multiplex PCR, and its TCRdb copy is limited to in-frame clones, with some not included. This table has under 300,000 clones, just over 85% appearing once. Specimen: PBMCs. These receptors all stem from a man aged 35-49 years in good health and CMV-seropositive.

The rearrangement links TRBV5-1 to TRBJ2-7, with 15 bases that match TRBD2. The trim removed 4 bases at V and 4 bases at J, leaving 6 bases unmatched. This CDR3 has 16 amino acids. Germline loops: CDR1 SGHRS, CDR2 YFSETQ. The CDR3 here is CASSNGTSGRRYEQYF. The DNA for the CDR3 is TGCGCCAGCAGCAACGGGACTAGCGGGAGGAGGTACGAGCAGTACTTC.

The chain combines TRBV4-2 with TRBJ2-1, with 8 bases matching TRBD2. CDR1 is LGHNA, CDR2 YNFKEQ, per germline. CDR3 length equals 18 residues. The J segment lost 6 bases and the V segment lost 2 bases, leaving 15 bases of the junction unmatched. CDR3 DNA sequence: TGTGCCAGCAGCCAACTCCAGCGGGAGAGGGACTTTGGCAATGAGCAGTTCTTC. It codes for CASSQLQRERDFGNEQFF.

The rearrangement uses TRBV4-3 and TRBJ2-1; a weak D match, TRBD2 (5 bases). Deletions cut 1 base from V and 0 bases from J, with 7 bases between. This CDR3 is 15 amino acids long. Germline values: CDR1 LGHNA, CDR2 YSLEER. CDR3 coding DNA: TGCGCCAGCAGCCAAGTAGCGCGCTCCTACAATGAGCAGTTCTTC. This translates into CASSQVARSYNEQFF.

This rearrangement joins TRBV6-1 to TRBJ2-3; 9 nucleotides align to TRBD1. Germline CDR1 MNHNS, CDR2 SASEGT. The CDR3 contains 15 residues. J gave up 4 bases and V 4 bases, and 6 bases lay outside the gene matches. The CDR3, as DNA: TGTGCCAGCAGTGCGGGACAGGGCGGCGCAGATACGCAGTATTTT. It encodes CASSAGQGGADTQYF.

V usage is TRBV28 and J usage is TRBJ2-7, with TRBD2 matching over 10 bases. CDR3 length equals 17 residues. V trimming: 2 bases; J trimming: 4 bases; junction bases outside the gene matches: 11. Per germline, CDR1 MDHEN and CDR2 SYDVKM. The CDR3 region has the DNA TGTGCCAGCAGTTTAGGAGCGGGAGGGCCGCGGCCATACGAGCAGTACTTC. It is translated as CASSLGAGGPRPYEQYF.

The DNA of the CDR3 is TGTGCCAGTAGGGCAGGGGGAAATGAGCAGTTCTTC. This encodes CASRAGGNEQFF. The genes are TRBV19 and TRBJ2-1; 7 nucleotides agree with TRBD1. This CDR3 comprises 12 residues. Per the germline V gene, CDR1 is LNHDA and CDR2 is SQIVND (reference sequence). V lost 6 bases to trimming and J lost 7 bases; unmatched junction nucleotides: 3.

The chain recombines TRBV4-1 with TRBJ2-7; TRBD2 matches at 7 bases. Germline CDR1 is MGHRA and CDR2 is YSYEKL. The CDR3 extends over 14 amino acids. With V trimmed by 1 base and J by 7 bases, 7 bases remained unmatched. CDR3 in amino acids: CASSQVGQGGEQYF. The CDR3 DNA reads as TGCGCCAGCAGCCAAGTGGGGCAGGGAGGGGAGCAGTACTTC.

This clone turned up a few times. The chain couples TRBV5-4 to TRBJ2-7; 9 positions match TRBD2. Trimming removed 2 bases from V and 5 bases from J; junction bases left unmatched: 8. Germline lookup yields CDR1 SGHNT and CDR2 YYREEE (reference sequence). There are 15 residues in the CDR3. CDR3 sequence: CASSFKRGGRDEQYF. CDR3 coding DNA: TGTGCCAGCAGCTTTAAGCGTGGCGGGAGGGACGAGCAGTACTTC.

This clone came up once. The V and J genes are TRBV12-5 and TRBJ1-2; maybe TRBD1 (5 bases). Germline-derived CDR1 and CDR2 are LGHNT and FRNRAP. CDR3 length: 13 residues. Trimming removed 4 bases at V and 6 bases at J, with 12 bases between. The CDR3 nucleotides are TGTGCTAGTGGTTGGTGGGGGGAGGATGGCTACACCTTC. Amino acids: CASGWWGEDGYTF.

Details on this clone: Distinct nucleotide sequences in the sample also encode this CDR3. The rearrangement links TRBV4-3 to TRBJ2-7, with D maybe TRBD2 (6 bases). V was clipped by 1 base and J by 0 bases, with 10 bases between them. The CDR3 loop spans 15 amino acids. Germline-derived CDR1 and CDR2 are LGHNA and YSLEER. This CDR3 is CASSQGLGSSYEQYF. The CDR3, as DNA: TGCGCCAGCAGCCAAGGTCTCGGGAGCTCCTACGAGCAGTACTTC.

The chain links TRBV30 to TRBJ1-2; D is ambiguous. Deletions cut 2 bases from V and 7 bases from J, with 8 bases between. The CDR3 contains 11 residues. Germline CDR1 GTSNPN, CDR2 SVGIG (reference sequence). CDR3 in amino acids: CAWSSGGGYTF. The DNA of the CDR3 is TGTGCCTGGAGTTCGGGAGGTGGCTACACCTTC.

The CDR3 region is CASSGYRGNQPQHF. The DNA for the CDR3 is TGTGCCAGCAGTGGGTACAGGGGGAATCAGCCCCAGCATTTT. The chain has TRBV6-6 and TRBJ1-5, with TRBD1 identical over 8 bases. This CDR3 comprises 14 residues. With 5 bases clipped from V and 4 bases from J, the junction kept 4 bases outside the gene matches. Germline CDR1 and CDR2: MNHNY and SVGAGI (reference sequence).

The chain recombines TRBV18 with TRBJ2-7; 11 bases are a match to TRBD2. V was clipped by 3 bases and J by 0 bases; unmatched bases: 4. CDR1 and CDR2 (germline): KGHSH, LQKENI. The CDR3 has 16 amino acids. Here the CDR3 reads CASSPILAGASYEQYF. CDR3 nucleotide sequence: TGTGCCAGCTCACCCATACTAGCGGGAGCCTCCTACGAGCAGTACTTC.

V is TRBV6-5 and J is TRBJ1-1, with 7 nucleotides matching TRBD1. CDR3 length: 15 amino acids. The V and J ends lost 9 bases and 0 bases, in that order; junction bases with no gene match: 10. The germline V gene encodes CDR1 MNHEY and CDR2 SVGAGI. CDR3 sequence: CASLRQGGMNTEAFF. The DNA for the CDR3 is TGTGCCAGTCTACGACAGGGCGGCATGAACACTGAAGCTTTCTTT.

The chain joins TRBV29-1 to TRBJ1-1; D remains unclear. Germline values: CDR1 SQVTM, CDR2 ANQGSEA. This CDR3 spans 12 amino acids. Trimming shortened V by 4 bases and J by 1 base, and 7 bases separated the two germline ends. The CDR3 nucleotides read TGCAGCGTTGGATCCGGGAACACTGAAGCTTTCTTT. This encodes CSVGSGNTEAFF.

V usage is TRBV28 and J usage is TRBJ2-5; a weak D match, TRBD1 (6 bases). V was clipped by 4 bases and J by 2 bases, with 14 bases between them. The CDR3 extends over 15 amino acids. CDR1 is MDHEN, CDR2 SYDVKM, per germline. The DNA for the CDR3 is TGTGCCAGCAGTTCGAATTCGGGACATCAAGAGACCCAGTACTTC. It encodes CASSSNSGHQETQYF.

This sequence joins TRBV7-9 and TRBJ1-1, with D perhaps matching TRBD1 (6 bases). Per germline, CDR1 SEHNR and CDR2 FQNEAQ (reference sequence). The CDR3 runs to 14 residues. The V and J ends lost 5 bases and 5 bases respectively, with 15 bases between them. In nucleotides, the CDR3 is TGTGCCAGCAGCCCAAGGGACATGAGAACTGAAGCTTTCTTT. Translating gives CASSPRDMRTEAFF.

Notes on this clone: Relative to the germline gene, one junction end is altered; a read error may explain this. This sequence joins TRBV7-7 and TRBJ2-5; 8 bases agree with TRBD2. This CDR3 has 15 amino acids. Germline assignment: CDR1 SSHAT and CDR2 FNYEAQ (reference sequence). The CDR3 loop is CASSLAAGLGETQYF. In nucleotides, the CDR3 is TGTGCTAGCAGCCTCGCAGCGGGACTAGGGGAGACCCAGTACTTC.

This clone was found once. The CDR3 region is CAWTGTHNQPQHF. In DNA form, the CDR3 reads TGTGCCTGGACGGGAACCCACAATCAGCCCCAGCATTTT. This rearrangement joins TRBV30 to TRBJ1-5; unclear D gene. V lost 4 bases to trimming and J lost 3 bases, with 10 bases between them. Germline V gives CDR1 GTSNPN, CDR2 SVGIG (reference sequence). The CDR3 totals 13 residues. The entire variable domain, with the rest obtained from reference TRBV30 and TRBJ1-5, is as follows: SQTIHQWPATLVQPVGSPLSLECTVEGTSNPNLYWYRQAAGRGLQLLFYSVGIGQISSEVPQNLSASRPQDRQFILSSKKLLLSDSGFYLCAWTGTHNQPQHFGDGTRLSIL.

The chain carries TRBV9 and TRBJ1-2, with D possibly being TRBD1 (5 bases). The CDR3 spans 14 residues. Per germline, CDR1 SGDLS and CDR2 YYNGEE. Between the trimmed V and J ends, which lost 4 bases and 11 bases, there was a span of 21 bases. The CDR3 region is CASSNLEAGRWYTF. CDR3 bases: TGTGCCAGCAGCAACTTAGAGGCAGGGCGTTGGTACACCTTC.

This chain uses TRBV6-5 with TRBJ2-7, with D maybe TRBD2 (5 bases). The CDR3 is 14 amino acids. V was shortened by 4 bases and J by 0 bases, with 10 bases between the two germline ends. Germline CDR1 MNHEY, CDR2 SVGAGI. The CDR3 nucleotides are TGTGCCAGCAGTTCTCGGACTTACTCCTACGAGCAGTACTTC. This sequence encodes CASSSRTYSYEQYF.